The source of this TCR beta chain is a study of T-cell memory formation after mild COVID-19. Study in general: For the most part, TCR clusters were specific to one donor. Study-wide results and caveats: Certain responding clones were present in pre-infection memory, suggesting participation of cross-reactive memory.

TCRdb ran MiXCR on the 5' RACE reads and lists one entry per CDR3 protein. The sample yields about 350,000 distinct CDR3 sequences, around 15% seen once. The sample holds a few counts of this clonotype. The antigen is undetermined. Looked up from germline, CDR1 is DFQATT and CDR2 is SNEGSKA (reference sequence). Trimming stripped 6 bases from V and 2 bases from J, with 13 bases between. The CDR3 has 13 amino acids. The specimen sequenced was PBMCs or a T cell subset sorted from them (not recorded which). This sequence was found in a young man who had mild COVID-19 (a few samples of this study predate the infection). Cell type and time point are not known. The gene calls are TRBV20-1 and TRBJ1-1; perhaps TRBD1 as D (6 bases). The CDR3 nucleotides read TGCAGTGCCACCCGGGACACAAACACTGAAGCTTTCTTT. Translation gives CSATRDTNTEAFF.